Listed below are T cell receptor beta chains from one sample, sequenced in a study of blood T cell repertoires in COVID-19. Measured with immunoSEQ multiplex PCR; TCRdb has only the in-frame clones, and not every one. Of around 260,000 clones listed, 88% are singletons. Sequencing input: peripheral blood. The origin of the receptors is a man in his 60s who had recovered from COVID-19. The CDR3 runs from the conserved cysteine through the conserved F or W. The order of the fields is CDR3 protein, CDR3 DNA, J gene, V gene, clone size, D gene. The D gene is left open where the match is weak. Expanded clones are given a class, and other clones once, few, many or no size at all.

cdr3_aa: CASSLPPKLTGPGLDEQFF
cdr3_nt: TGTGCCAGCAGCTTACCCCCTAAATTGACAGGGCCGGGGTTGGATGAGCAGTTCTTC
j_call: TRBJ2-1
v_call: TRBV7-3
clone_size: .
d_call: TRBD1

cdr3_aa: CASSGNEQFF
cdr3_nt: TGTGCCAGCTCGGGTAATGAGCAGTTCTTC
j_call: TRBJ2-1
v_call: TRBV9
clone_size: .
d_call: .

cdr3_aa: CASSGDSWGAFF
cdr3_nt: TGTGCCAGCAGTGGGGACAGCTGGGGAGCTTTCTTT
j_call: TRBJ1-1
v_call: TRBV2
clone_size: .
d_call: TRBD1

cdr3_aa: CASSFRDRGSYTEAFF
cdr3_nt: TGTGCCAGCAGCTTCCGGGACAGGGGGTCCTACACTGAAGCTTTCTTT
j_call: TRBJ1-1
v_call: TRBV7-8
clone_size: .
d_call: TRBD1

cdr3_aa: CASSQAPQGSTEAFF
cdr3_nt: TGCGCCAGCAGCCAGGCCCCACAGGGCTCCACTGAAGCTTTCTTT
j_call: TRBJ1-1
v_call: TRBV5-1
clone_size: .
d_call: .

cdr3_aa: CASSLAGEGQPQHF
cdr3_nt: TGTGCCAGCAGCTTGGCAGGGGAAGGACAGCCCCAGCATTTT
j_call: TRBJ1-5
v_call: TRBV5-4
clone_size: .
d_call: .

cdr3_aa: CAWSSGGPETQYF
cdr3_nt: TGTGCCTGGAGTAGCGGGGGGCCGGAGACCCAGTACTTC
j_call: TRBJ2-5
v_call: TRBV30
clone_size: .
d_call: TRBD2

cdr3_aa: CASSLLKTGAFDGYTF
cdr3_nt: TGTGCCAGTAGTCTCCTCAAGACAGGGGCATTTGATGGCTACACCTTC
j_call: TRBJ1-2
v_call: TRBV19
clone_size: .
d_call: TRBD1

cdr3_aa: CASTTGYEQYF
cdr3_nt: TGTGCCAGCACCACTGGTTACGAGCAGTACTTC
j_call: TRBJ2-7
v_call: TRBV12-3/TRBV12-4
clone_size: once
d_call: .

cdr3_aa: CASSPTTGTTNNYGYTF
cdr3_nt: TGTGCCAGCTCTCCTACTACCGGGACAACCAATAACTATGGCTACACCTTC
j_call: TRBJ1-2
v_call: TRBV27
clone_size: .
d_call: .

cdr3_aa: CASSNRGGELFF
cdr3_nt: TGTGCCAGCAGCAACAGGGGGGGCGAACTGTTTTTT
j_call: TRBJ1-4
v_call: TRBV6-5
clone_size: .
d_call: TRBD1

cdr3_aa: CASSNLAGGHNEQFF
cdr3_nt: TGTGCCAGCAGCAACTTAGCGGGGGGTCACAATGAGCAGTTCTTC
j_call: TRBJ2-1
v_call: TRBV7-2
clone_size: .
d_call: TRBD2

cdr3_aa: CASSQDSLAGGRSETQYF
cdr3_nt: TGCGCCAGCAGCCAAGATTCATTAGCGGGGGGGCGTTCGGAGACCCAGTACTTC
j_call: TRBJ2-5
v_call: TRBV4-1
clone_size: .
d_call: TRBD2

cdr3_aa: CASSPTGATDTQYF
cdr3_nt: TGTGCCAGCAGCCCGACTGGCGCCACAGATACGCAGTATTTT
j_call: TRBJ2-3
v_call: TRBV5-6
clone_size: .
d_call: .

cdr3_aa: CASSRTGPNTEAFF
cdr3_nt: TGTGCCAGCAGCAGGACAGGGCCGAACACTGAAGCTTTCTTT
j_call: TRBJ1-1
v_call: TRBV5-6
clone_size: .
d_call: TRBD1

cdr3_aa: CASSHAGTGGIYEQYF
cdr3_nt: TGCGCCAGCAGCCACGCCGGGACAGGGGGCATCTACGAGCAGTACTTC
j_call: TRBJ2-7
v_call: TRBV4-1
clone_size: .
d_call: TRBD1

cdr3_aa: CASSLQGSATNEKLFF
cdr3_nt: TGTGCCAGTAGTTTACAGGGATCTGCAACTAATGAAAAACTGTTTTTT
j_call: TRBJ1-4
v_call: TRBV19
clone_size: .
d_call: .

cdr3_aa: CASSPNPGTPVNNYGYTF
cdr3_nt: TGTGCCAGCAGTCCAAACCCTGGGACACCAGTAAATAACTATGGCTACACCTTC
j_call: TRBJ1-2
v_call: TRBV27
clone_size: .
d_call: .

cdr3_aa: CASSLGRGAVQETQYF
cdr3_nt: TGCGCCAGCAGCTTGGGACGGGGGGCGGTCCAAGAGACCCAGTACTTC
j_call: TRBJ2-5
v_call: TRBV5-1
clone_size: .
d_call: .

cdr3_aa: CASSYYGTSGGSTDTQYF
cdr3_nt: TGTGCCAGCAGTTACTACGGGACTAGCGGGGGGAGCACAGATACGCAGTATTTT
j_call: TRBJ2-3
v_call: TRBV6-2/TRBV6-3
clone_size: few
d_call: TRBD2

cdr3_aa: CASSSGPDRADIYEQYF
cdr3_nt: TGTGCCAGCAGCTCGGGTCCAGACAGGGCAGATATCTACGAGCAGTACTTC
j_call: TRBJ2-7
v_call: TRBV7-6
clone_size: .
d_call: TRBD1

cdr3_aa: CSVEDPRGKQYF
cdr3_nt: TGCAGCGTTGAAGATCCGAGGGGGAAGCAGTACTTC
j_call: TRBJ2-7
v_call: TRBV29-1
clone_size: .
d_call: .

cdr3_aa: CAISPSGTTPGNTIYF
cdr3_nt: TGTGCCATCAGTCCCTCCGGGACAACCCCTGGAAACACCATATATTTT
j_call: TRBJ1-3
v_call: TRBV10-3
clone_size: .
d_call: .

cdr3_aa: CSASGDTEAFF
cdr3_nt: TGCAGTGCTTCGGGGGACACTGAAGCTTTCTTT
j_call: TRBJ1-1
v_call: TRBV20-1
clone_size: .
d_call: .

cdr3_aa: CTSSPNSGAGGLQETQYF
cdr3_nt: TGCACCAGCAGCCCAAATTCGGGAGCGGGGGGACTCCAAGAGACCCAGTACTTC
j_call: TRBJ2-5
v_call: TRBV1
clone_size: .
d_call: .

cdr3_aa: CASSLQGQGITDTQYF
cdr3_nt: TGTGCCAGCAGCCTCCAGGGGCAGGGAATCACAGATACGCAGTATTTT
j_call: TRBJ2-3
v_call: TRBV11-2
clone_size: .
d_call: .